Listed here is a single TCR beta chain. Its matching antigen is unknown. The CDR3 end falls 3 residues outside the read, so it is completed with the germline J gene. The record originates from a study of T cells in women clearing cervical HPV infection. Study information: Donors had HPV16-related CIN3 or worse; 2 had invasive cancer. Case blood was drawn a median about 23 weeks after lesion detection.

The length of the CDR3 is 14 residues. The V gene lost 5 bases and the J gene lost 4 bases, with 14 bases spanning the gap. CDR1 and CDR2 from the germline V gene are SNHLY and FYNNEI. Broader study findings: CIN3+ cases had significantly higher TCR repertoire richness than controls, but evenness did not differ.

Clones were sequenced by immunoSEQ multiplex PCR, and TCRdb holds only the in-frame ones, with some missing. The repertoire table contains some 40,000 clones. The J gene is TRBJ1-2, the V gene TRBV2; D remains ambiguous. Sequenced sample: blood buffy coat. The clonotype comes from a woman between 18 and 75 years old with a cervical HPV16 infection that either progressed to CIN3+ or cleared (not recorded which). Here the CDR3 reads CASSPRGVFYGYTF. The part of the CDR3 DNA that was read is TGTGCCAGCAGTCCTAGAGGAGTCTTCTATGGC.